Below are 7 T cell receptor beta chains sequenced from a single sample in a study of T cell responses to AZD1222 COVID-19 vaccine. Libraries were prepared by immunoSEQ multiplex PCR; TCRdb keeps only in-frame clonotypes and omits some of them. The sample has 75,000 to 100,000 clones, approximately 88% seen once. The input for sequencing was peripheral blood, taken on day 0 of AZD1222 vaccination. These receptors all come from an adult in good health.

The rearrangement links TRBV6-1 to TRBJ2-5; no definite D call. Per the germline V gene, CDR1 is MNHNS and CDR2 is SASEGT. With 6 bases removed from V and 2 bases from J, the gap between germline ends came to 22 bases. The CDR3 extends over 17 amino acids. The CDR3 DNA follows: TGTGCCAGCAGAGAAAGGGTTGTTTGGGCTGCTCAAGAGACCCAGTACTTC. This sequence encodes CASRERVVWAAQETQYF.

This clone was detected only once. The V gene is TRBV5-1, the J gene TRBJ1-1, with TRBD1 as a possible D gene (5 bases). The V end was cut by 5 bases, the J end by 2 bases, with 13 bases between. Germline-derived CDR1 and CDR2 are SGHRS and YFSETQ. This CDR3 region has 14 residues. CDR3 nucleotide sequence: TGCGCCAGCAGATCCGACAGTGCCAACACTGAAGCTTTCTTT. Amino acids: CASRSDSANTEAFF.

Here the CDR3 reads CASSQEVLQYGHIQYF. The CDR3 region has the DNA TGTGCCAGCAGCCAAGAGGTGCTACAGTATGGGCACATTCAGTACTTC. This rearrangement joins TRBV3-1 (or the pseudogene TRBV3-2) to TRBJ2-4; D is uncertain. V shed 0 bases and J shed 8 bases, with 17 bases lying between them. CDR1 LGHDT and CDR2 YNNKEL come from the germline V gene (reference sequence). The CDR3 has 16 residues.

The chain recombines TRBV30 with TRBJ2-7; 11 bases line up with TRBD2. The CDR3 spans 14 residues. The germline gives CDR1 GTSNPN, CDR2 SVGIG (reference sequence). Trimming removed 7 bases from V and 2 bases from J; junction bases left unmatched: 7. CDR3 DNA: TGTGCCTTTACTAGCGGGAGCTTGGCCTACGAGCAGTACTTC. This gives the protein CAFTSGSLAYEQYF. The whole variable domain, filled in from reference TRBV30 and TRBJ2-7, reads SQTIHQWPATLVQPVGSPLSLECTVEGTSNPNLYWYRQAAGRGLQLLFYSVGIGQISSEVPQNLSASRPQDRQFILSSKKLLLSDSGFYLCAFTSGSLAYEQYFGPGTRLTVT.

The DNA of the CDR3 is TGCAGCGTTGAAGATGACACCGGGACAGGCGGGGCCTATGGCTACACCTTC. Translation gives CSVEDDTGTGGAYGYTF. The chain combines TRBV29-1 with TRBJ1-2; 8 bases align to TRBD1. The germline V gene has CDR1 SQVTM and CDR2 ANQGSEA. The length of the CDR3 is 17 residues. Trimming cost V 0 bases and J 4 bases; bases outside gene matches: 13.

The V gene is TRBV27, the J gene TRBJ2-7; 8 bases line up with TRBD1. V gave up 5 bases and J gave up 0 bases; unmatched junction bases: 3. Germline CDR1 and CDR2: MNHEY and SMNVEV (reference sequence). This CDR3 spans 14 amino acids. In DNA form, the CDR3 reads TGTGCCAGCAGTATAGGGACAGGCTCCTACGAGCAGTACTTC. Encoded protein: CASSIGTGSYEQYF.

CDR3 bases: TGTGCCAGCAGTTTAGGGACAGGGGAGGACTCCTACGAGCAGTACTTC. Its protein is CASSLGTGEDSYEQYF. The rearrangement links TRBV28 to TRBJ2-7, with 10 bases identical to TRBD1. Losses at the gene ends were 2 bases for V and 0 bases for J; bases not matched to a gene: 4. Germline V gene lookup returns CDR1 MDHEN and CDR2 SYDVKM. The CDR3 consists of 16 residues.